The 11 T cell receptor beta chains below all came from one sample that was sequenced in a study of cytomegalovirus exposure and HLA in healthy donors. The repertoire was sequenced with immunoSEQ multiplex PCR; TCRdb's copy has only in-frame clones and lacks some. The data hold 60,000 to 75,000 clones, with about 95% observed a single time. What was sequenced was PBMCs. Receptor source: a woman aged 18-29 years in good health and CMV-seropositive.

This clone came up a few times. The gene calls are TRBV6-5 and TRBJ2-7; D gene uncertain. Per the germline V gene, CDR1 is MNHEY and CDR2 is SVGAGI. The length of the CDR3 is 15 residues. The V and J ends lost 2 bases and 0 bases respectively, with 11 bases between them. The CDR3 loop reads CASSYTSGSSYEQYF. The CDR3 DNA reads TGTGCCAGCAGTTACACCTCGGGTAGCTCCTACGAGCAGTACTTC.

This clone occurred once. The chain uses TRBV19 and TRBJ2-3, with 8 bases lining up with TRBD1. The V segment lost 6 bases and the J segment 2 bases; nucleotides outside the gene matches: 7. The germline V gene encodes CDR1 LNHDA and CDR2 SQIVND (reference sequence). The CDR3 is 15 amino acids. The CDR3 bases are TGTGCCAGTAGCCCCGGACAGGGAACCACAGATACGCAGTATTTT. This gives the protein CASSPGQGTTDTQYF.

V is TRBV6-5 and J is TRBJ2-1, with a weak D call TRBD2 (5 bases). V lost 10 bases, J lost 8 bases, and 15 bases lay in between. This CDR3 spans 12 amino acids. Germline values: CDR1 MNHEY, CDR2 SVGAGI. The CDR3 bases are TGTGCCACCAGATTTTTGGAGGATGAGCAGTTCTTC. Translation: CATRFLEDEQFF.

J is TRBJ2-3 and V is TRBV6-1; 9 bases fit TRBD2. This CDR3 is built from 14 residues. The germline gives CDR1 MNHNS, CDR2 SASEGT. The J segment lost 4 bases and the V segment lost 7 bases, leaving 6 bases of the junction unmatched. The CDR3 nucleotides are TGTGCCAGCACCAGCGGGGGGCAACCAGATACGCAGTATTTT. This encodes CASTSGGQPDTQYF.

V usage is TRBV4-2 and J usage is TRBJ1-2; TRBD1 matches 8 bases. The ends lost 0 bases at V and 6 bases at J; junction bases unmatched: 6. CDR1 is LGHNA, CDR2 YNFKEQ, per germline. The CDR3 totals 15 residues. The CDR3 protein is CASSQDPGQGDGYTF. In nucleotides, the CDR3 is TGTGCCAGCAGCCAAGATCCCGGACAGGGCGATGGCTACACCTTC.

This clone was seen more than once but under ten times. The genes are TRBV10-3 and TRBJ1-6, with a tentative D call TRBD1 (5 bases). V was shortened by 8 bases and J by 10 bases, with 15 bases between the two germline ends. This CDR3 is 13 amino acids long. CDR1 is ENHRY, CDR2 SYGVKD, per germline. The CDR3, as DNA: TGTGCCATCGCCAGGGAGGTCGGCTCACCCCTCCACTTT. This translates into CAIAREVGSPLHF.

This chain connects TRBV6-5 to TRBJ2-7; D is unresolved. Germline V gives CDR1 MNHEY, CDR2 SVGAGI. V was pared by 0 bases and J by 3 bases, with 9 bases between. This CDR3 has 14 amino acids. The CDR3 region has the DNA TGTGCCAGCAGTTACTCGTCCCAGAACTACGAGCAGTACTTC. This gives the protein CASSYSSQNYEQYF.

The chain carries TRBV27 and TRBJ1-6; no clear D. CDR1 MNHEY and CDR2 SMNVEV come from the germline V gene (reference sequence). CDR3 length: 14 amino acids. With 3 bases removed from V and 7 bases from J, the gap between germline ends came to 10 bases. Written as DNA, the CDR3 is TGTGCCAGCAGTTTTGGGCAGCCAAATTCACCCCTCCACTTT. It encodes CASSFGQPNSPLHF.

This chain links TRBV5-4 with TRBJ2-2; 9 nucleotides match TRBD1. The CDR3 sequence is 17 residues long. Germline V gene sequence: CDR1 SGHNT, CDR2 YYREEE (reference sequence). Unmatched junction bases numbered 12, after V lost 5 bases and J lost 4 bases. CDR3 protein: CASRRTIQGAGTGELFF. The CDR3 nucleotides read TGTGCCAGCAGACGTACCATACAGGGGGCTGGCACCGGGGAGCTGTTTTTT.

The CDR3 DNA follows: TGTGCCAGCTCACCGACAGGGTCCCACGAGACCCAGTACTTC. Its protein is CASSPTGSHETQYF. The J gene is TRBJ2-5, the V gene TRBV18; 7 bases are a match to TRBD1. The CDR3 extends over 14 amino acids. CDR1 is KGHSH and CDR2 is LQKENI in the germline V gene. Trimming cost V 3 bases and J 5 bases; bases outside gene matches: 6.

This clone has only one observation. V usage is TRBV19 and J usage is TRBJ1-4, with D perhaps TRBD1 (5 bases). The CDR3 is 14 amino acids. Trimming took off 3 bases at V and 5 bases at J, with 10 bases between the two ends. The germline gives CDR1 LNHDA, CDR2 SQIVND (reference sequence). The CDR3 coding sequence is TGTGCCAGTAGTATCGGGGGGTTAAATGAAAAACTGTTTTTT. It translates to CASSIGGLNEKLFF.